This T cell receptor (beta chain) was recorded in a study of shared clonotypes between healthy human individuals. The repertoire was sequenced with immunoSEQ multiplex PCR; TCRdb's copy has only in-frame clones and lacks some. Here the sample spans about 510,000 clones, about 96% being singletons. General study results and limits: Tissues were not sampled, only blood, and their repertoires likely differ. Estimated clonotype richness was generally higher in naive than memory subsets. A handful of donors showed sharing of 4.5% to 6% of naive CD4 clonotypes. Compared with clonotypes that all four donors shared, non-shared clonotypes had lower generation probabilities.

Germline assignment: CDR1 SGHRS and CDR2 YFSETQ. The CDR3 is 16 residues long. With 0 bases clipped from V and 2 bases from J, the junction kept 5 bases outside the gene matches. A word on this clone: The antigen remains undetermined.

The origin of this receptor is a woman younger than 45 in good health. V and J are TRBV5-1 and TRBJ2-5, with TRBD2 matching over 9 bases. Input material: naive CD4+ T cells sorted from blood. Subset meaning: CD45RA+ positively selected. The CDR3, as DNA: TGCGCCAGCAGCTTGGGTGGGACTAGCCCTCAAGAGACCCAGTACTTC. It is translated as CASSLGGTSPQETQYF.